Reported below is one T cell receptor (beta chain). The CDR3 sequence is 15 residues long. The J segment lost 8 bases and the V segment lost 0 bases, leaving 6 bases of the junction unmatched. CDR1 and CDR2 (germline): SGHTA, FQGNSA. Methods used by the authors: By means of reference gene primer amplification, nucleated cell counts were estimated. Sequencing used immunoSEQ multiplex PCR; TCRdb keeps in-frame clones, though not all of them. The V and J calls and clone size come from that table; D and trimming were worked out from the DNA. This table holds tens of thousands of clones, 70% to 90% found once. The data derive from a study of blood T cell repertoires in COVID-19. Study-wide background: The study drew acute and convalescent COVID-19 samples from the United States, Italy and Spain. In each case, the material was cDNA or gDNA derived from T cells, B-cell-depleted T cells, or PBMCs.

The receptor was derived from a woman older than 75 with active COVID-19. The sample taken for sequencing was peripheral blood. The chain recombines TRBV7-2 with TRBJ1-4, with 7 bases that match TRBD1. CDR3 sequence (DNA): TGTGCCAGCAGCTTAGCGACAGGGCGTACAGAAAAACTGTTTTTT. It yields the protein CASSLATGRTEKLFF. The full variable domain, rest sourced from reference TRBV7-2 and TRBJ1-4, is GAGVSQSPSNKVTEKGKDVELRCDPISGHTALYWYRQSLGQGLEFLIYFQGNSAPDKSGLPSDRFSAERTGGSVSTLTIQRTQQEDSAVYLCASSLATGRTEKLFFGSGTQLSVL.